This T cell receptor beta chain came from a study of cytomegalovirus exposure and HLA in healthy donors. Overall study context: Across 300 to 400 genotyped donors, just over 80% landed in the Caucasian-associated ancestry cluster.

Study findings and constraints: Whilst most TCR sequences proved rare, a subset of public TCRs occurred across many donors. It was shown in a later analysis that HLA-associated TCR beta chains were more clonally expanded than other, equally common chains.

Trimming at V came to 7 bases and at J to 4 bases, leaving 3 bases not matched to a gene. Germline CDR1 is MDHEN and CDR2 is SYDVKM. The CDR3 runs 14 residues. This clone appeared a single time. Its matching antigen is unknown. Primers: 60 Vbeta forward and 13 Jbeta reverse. Generated by immunoSEQ multiplex PCR, the TCRdb table keeps only in-frame clones and is missing some. The table lists some 120,000 clones, around 81% of them singletons. This TCR was recovered from a woman between 35 and 50 years old in good health and CMV-seronegative. The J gene is TRBJ2-2, the V gene TRBV28, with 10 bases fitting TRBD2. The specimen sequenced was PBMCs. The CDR3 nucleotides read TGTGCCAGCACCTCTAGCGGGGGCACCGGGGAGCTGTTTTTT. It codes for CASTSSGGTGELFF.